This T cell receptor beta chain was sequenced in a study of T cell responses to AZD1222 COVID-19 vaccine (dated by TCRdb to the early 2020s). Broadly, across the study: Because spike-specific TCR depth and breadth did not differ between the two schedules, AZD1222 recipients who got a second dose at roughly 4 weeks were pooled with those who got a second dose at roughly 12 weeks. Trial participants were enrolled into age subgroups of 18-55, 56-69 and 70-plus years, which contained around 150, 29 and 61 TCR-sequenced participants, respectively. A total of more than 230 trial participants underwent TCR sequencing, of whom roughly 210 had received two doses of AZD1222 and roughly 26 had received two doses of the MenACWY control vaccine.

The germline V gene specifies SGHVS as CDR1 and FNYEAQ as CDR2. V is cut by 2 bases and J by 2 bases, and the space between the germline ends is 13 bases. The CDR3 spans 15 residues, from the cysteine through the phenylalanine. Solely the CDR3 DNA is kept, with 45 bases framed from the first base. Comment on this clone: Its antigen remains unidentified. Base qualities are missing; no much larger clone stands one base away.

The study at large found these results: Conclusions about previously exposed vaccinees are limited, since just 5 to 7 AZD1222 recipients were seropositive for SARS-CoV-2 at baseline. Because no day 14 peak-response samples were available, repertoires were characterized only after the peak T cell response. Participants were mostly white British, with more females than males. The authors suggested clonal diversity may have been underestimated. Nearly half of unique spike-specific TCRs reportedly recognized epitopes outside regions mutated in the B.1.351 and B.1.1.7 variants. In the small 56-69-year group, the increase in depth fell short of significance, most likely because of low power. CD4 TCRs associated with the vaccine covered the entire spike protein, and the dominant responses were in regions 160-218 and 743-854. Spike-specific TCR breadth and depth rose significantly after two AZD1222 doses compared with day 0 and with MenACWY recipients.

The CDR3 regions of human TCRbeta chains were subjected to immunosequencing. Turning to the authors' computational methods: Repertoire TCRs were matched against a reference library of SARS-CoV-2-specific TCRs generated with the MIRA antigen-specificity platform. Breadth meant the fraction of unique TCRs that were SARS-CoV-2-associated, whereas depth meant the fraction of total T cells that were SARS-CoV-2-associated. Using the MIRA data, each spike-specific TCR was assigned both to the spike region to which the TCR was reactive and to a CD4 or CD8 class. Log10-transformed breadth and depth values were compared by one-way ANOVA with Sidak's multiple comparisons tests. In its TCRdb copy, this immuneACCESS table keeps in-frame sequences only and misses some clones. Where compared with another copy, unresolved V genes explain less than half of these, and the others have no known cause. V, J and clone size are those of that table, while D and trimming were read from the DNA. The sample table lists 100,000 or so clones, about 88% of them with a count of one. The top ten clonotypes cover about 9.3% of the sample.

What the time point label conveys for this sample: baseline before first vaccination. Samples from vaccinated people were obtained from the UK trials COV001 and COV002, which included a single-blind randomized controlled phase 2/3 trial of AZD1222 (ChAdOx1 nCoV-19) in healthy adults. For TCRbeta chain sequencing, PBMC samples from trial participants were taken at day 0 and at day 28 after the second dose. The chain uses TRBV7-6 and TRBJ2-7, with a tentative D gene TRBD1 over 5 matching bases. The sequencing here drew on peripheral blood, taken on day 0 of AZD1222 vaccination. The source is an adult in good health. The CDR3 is CASSLTIGATYEQYF. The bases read TGTGCCAGCAGCTTAACAATTGGGGCTACCTACGAGCAGTACTTC.